The clone carrying this T cell receptor (beta chain) was detected only a few times. The source of the sample is a study of T-cell reconstitution after alpha-beta-depleted transplantation in children. Molecular barcoding with unique molecular identifiers was used for the TCRbeta library. One entry per CDR3 protein, called by TCRdb with MiXCR from the PCR reads. The sample yields about 400,000 distinct CDR3 sequences, 10% to 15% seen once. The CDR3 totals 16 residues. The V and J ends lost 0 bases and 1 base respectively, with 11 bases between them. The V gene's germline CDR1 is LNHNV and CDR2 YYDKDF (reference sequence).

The specimen was PBMCs, collected from the stem cell graft. The TCR comes from a human donor who donated a stem cell graft to a child with Fanconi anemia. The J gene is TRBJ2-3, the V gene TRBV15; maybe TRBD1 (5 bases). The CDR3 here is CATSREQGVRTDTQYF. DNA of the CDR3: TGTGCCACCAGCAGAGAGCAAGGGGTGCGCACAGATACGCAGTATTTT.